Shown below are 32 T cell receptor beta chains from a single sample sequenced in a study of vaccination effects on CD4 cells after COVID-19 (dated by TCRdb to the early 2020s). In the ViraFEST assay, PBMC were stimulated with viral peptide pools, and TCR sequencing was then used to find antigen-specific CD4+ T cell clonotypes based on their expansion. After around eleven days of culture, CD4+ T cells were isolated with the EasySep CD4+ T cell isolation kit. Convalescent patients had PCR-confirmed SARS-CoV-2 infection between March and December 2020, before Alpha, Beta and Delta variants emerged in the United States. The library was produced with the immunoSEQ multiplex PCR assay. The clones in this table, taken by TCRdb from immuneACCESS, are in-frame only. Not every clone is retained; where verified, under half of the shortfall comes from an unresolved V gene, and the cause of the rest is unknown. The sample yields around 40,000 clones; about three quarters were counted once. The ten most abundant clones make up about 32% of the sample.

No antigens are known for them. Sequencing was performed on CD4+ T cells from PBMCs cultured with a peptide pool, taken before COVID-19 vaccination. These receptor sequences come from a human donor who had a prior SARS-CoV-2 infection.

This clone has a single count. This chain uses TRBV28 with TRBJ1-2; tentatively, D is TRBD1 (5 bases). The CDR3 spans 14 residues. The V end was cut by 6 bases, the J end by 8 bases, with 19 bases between. Germline values: CDR1 MDHEN, CDR2 SYDVKM. The CDR3 here is CASRLLDTQGGYTF. The DNA of the CDR3 is TGTGCCAGCAGGCTACTGGACACCCAGGGAGGCTACACCTTC.

The genes are TRBV18 and TRBJ1-6; D remains ambiguous. Trimming shortened V by 3 bases and J by 5 bases, and 8 bases separated the two germline ends. This CDR3 contains 14 residues. The germline V gene has CDR1 KGHSH and CDR2 LQKENI. Written as DNA, the CDR3 is TGTGCCAGCTCACCTGACCAGAATAATTCACCCCTCCACTTT. Protein: CASSPDQNNSPLHF.

The chain has TRBV5-5 and TRBJ1-5; D is ambiguous. The V end lost 2 bases, the J end lost 7 bases, and 13 bases lay between the germline ends. The CDR3 extends over 14 amino acids. Germline loops: CDR1 SGHKS, CDR2 YYEKEE (reference sequence). The DNA of the CDR3 is TGTGCCAGCAGCTTTGGTCCCGAAAGCCAGCCCCAGCATTTT. Protein product: CASSFGPESQPQHF.

The rearrangement links TRBV3-1 (or the pseudogene TRBV3-2) to TRBJ1-5; D uncertain. CDR1 is LGHDT, CDR2 YNNKEL, per germline (reference sequence). This CDR3 has 14 amino acids. Trimming shortened V by 0 bases and J by 8 bases, and 11 bases separated the two germline ends. Here the CDR3 reads CASSQDDLSEPQHF. CDR3 sequence (DNA): TGTGCCAGCAGCCAAGACGACCTCTCGGAGCCCCAGCATTTT.

This chain connects TRBV7-2 to TRBJ1-2; no clear D. This CDR3 is 15 amino acids long. V was shortened by 2 bases and J by 4 bases, with 14 bases between the two germline ends. The V gene's germline CDR1 is SGHTA and CDR2 FQGNSA. CDR3 bases: TGTGCCAGCAGCTTATTCCCCCGGATGACCTATGGCTACACCTTC. It codes for CASSLFPRMTYGYTF.

The chain recombines TRBV7-2 with TRBJ2-3; 9 bases fit TRBD1. The CDR3 contains 16 residues. Germline V lookup: CDR1 SGHTA, CDR2 FQGNSA. J lost 6 bases, V lost 0 bases, and 7 bases had no gene match. CDR3 amino acids: CASSLAGTGTGDTQYF. DNA for the CDR3: TGTGCCAGCAGCTTAGCCGGGACAGGGACAGGCGATACGCAGTATTTT.

The rearrangement joins TRBV6-6 to TRBJ2-2; D gene uncertain. CDR1 and CDR2 from the germline V gene are MNHNY and SVGAGI (reference sequence). With 8 bases removed from V and 0 bases from J, the gap between germline ends came to 13 bases. CDR3 length: 15 amino acids. CDR3 in DNA: TGTGCCAGCTCATGGATACCTGCGAACACCGGGGAGCTGTTTTTT. Amino acids: CASSWIPANTGELFF.

The V and J genes are TRBV9 and TRBJ2-5, with a tentative D call TRBD2 (6 bases). CDR1 is SGDLS and CDR2 is YYNGEE in the germline V gene. This CDR3 has 15 residues. Trimming took 0 bases from V and 4 from J, leaving 13 bases between them. The CDR3, as DNA: TGTGCCAGCAGCGTAGGGGTAGCGGAGCCAGAGACCCAGTACTTC. This translates into CASSVGVAEPETQYF.

The rearrangement joins TRBV3-1 (or the pseudogene TRBV3-2) to TRBJ2-5; TRBD2 agrees at 7 bases. Losses at the gene ends were 3 bases for V and 2 bases for J; bases not matched to a gene: 9. The CDR3 spans 16 residues. Germline CDR1 reads LGHDT; CDR2 reads YNNKEL (reference sequence). The CDR3 DNA follows: TGTGCCAGCAGCCAGGGTCATCCGGGACTACAAGAGACCCAGTACTTC. It encodes CASSQGHPGLQETQYF.

The rearrangement links TRBV4-2 to TRBJ2-7; 8 nucleotides match TRBD2. The CDR3 covers 17 residues. J was trimmed by 0 bases and V by 0 bases; bases with no gene match: 7. Germline V gives CDR1 LGHNA, CDR2 YNFKEQ. The CDR3 region is CASSQDWGGGTSYEQYF. The CDR3 DNA follows: TGTGCCAGCAGCCAAGATTGGGGCGGGGGGACCTCCTACGAGCAGTACTTC.

This chain joins TRBV10-1 and TRBJ2-5; 10 nucleotides line up with TRBD2. The CDR3 is made up of 15 amino acids. Germline trimming cut 0 bases from V and 4 bases from J; bases unmatched to any gene: 2. Germline V lookup: CDR1 WNHNN, CDR2 SYGVQD (reference sequence). The CDR3 sequence is CASSESLAGIETQYF. The CDR3 DNA reads TGCGCCAGCAGTGAGTCACTAGCGGGGATAGAGACCCAGTACTTC.

Only a few counts were recorded for this clone. The rearrangement uses TRBV5-1 and TRBJ1-1; 8 bases are a match to TRBD1. V gave up 0 bases and J gave up 7 bases; unmatched junction bases: 5. The V gene's germline CDR1 is SGHRS and CDR2 YFSETQ. This CDR3 contains 14 residues. The CDR3 loop reads CASSLGQGYGEAFF. The CDR3, as DNA: TGCGCCAGCAGCTTGGGACAGGGGTACGGTGAAGCTTTCTTT. Variable domain in full (rest from reference TRBV5-1 and TRBJ1-1): KAGVTQTPRYLIKTRGQQVTLSCSPISGHRSVSWYQQTPGQGLQFLFEYFSETQRNKGNFPGRFSGRQFSNSRSEMNVSTLELGDSALYLCASSLGQGYGEAFFGQGTRLTVV.

With regard to this clone: One end of the junction varies from germline; a read error may be responsible. The CDR3 reads CAWSTAYQQYF. As DNA, the CDR3 is TGTGCCTGGAGTACGGCCTACCAGCAGTACTTC. The chain links TRBV30 to TRBJ2-7; no clear D gene. Germline V lookup: CDR1 GTSNPN, CDR2 SVGIG (reference sequence). This CDR3 region has 11 residues.

The chain has TRBV4-1 and TRBJ2-1; 8 positions match TRBD2. Germline V lookup: CDR1 MGHRA, CDR2 YSYEKL. The CDR3 is 15 amino acids. Trimming cost V 5 bases and J 0 bases; bases outside gene matches: 3. CDR3 nucleotides: TGCGCCAGCAGCGAGAGCGGGAGCTCCTACAATGAGCAGTTCTTC. Protein: CASSESGSSYNEQFF.

The chain recombines TRBV7-2 with TRBJ2-6, with 10 nucleotides matching TRBD1. Losses at the gene ends were 1 base for V and 2 bases for J; bases not matched to a gene: 2. The CDR3 is made up of 17 amino acids. Germline V gene lookup returns CDR1 SGHTA and CDR2 FQGNSA. In nucleotides, the CDR3 is TGTGCCAGCAGCTTAGTTGGGACAGGGGCTGGGGCCAACGTCCTGACTTTC. Translated: CASSLVGTGAGANVLTF.

In this sample, this clone turned up once. Here the CDR3 reads CASSPPSGSINTQYF. CDR3 bases: TGTGCCAGCAGCCCCCCTAGCGGGAGCATTAATACGCAGTATTTT. This sequence joins TRBV7-9 and TRBJ2-3; 10 bases fit TRBD2. The V and J ends lost 5 bases and 7 bases, in that order; junction bases with no gene match: 9. The V gene's germline CDR1 is SEHNR and CDR2 FQNEAQ (reference sequence). This CDR3 spans 15 amino acids.

The chain carries TRBV12-3 or TRBV12-4 and TRBJ2-3; D unclear. The CDR3 contains 13 residues. V was clipped by 5 bases and J by 4 bases, with 10 bases between them. CDR3 sequence: CASSPNPPDTQYF. In DNA form, the CDR3 reads TGTGCCAGCAGTCCCAACCCCCCAGATACGCAGTATTTT.

The rearrangement links TRBV5-6 to TRBJ2-2, with D hard to call. The CDR3 has 17 amino acids. V was pared by 4 bases and J by 0 bases, with 16 bases between. The V gene's germline CDR1 is SGHDT and CDR2 YYEEEE. CDR3: CASSETPTHSNTGELFF. The DNA for the CDR3 is TGTGCCAGCAGCGAAACACCCACCCATTCGAACACCGGGGAGCTGTTTTTT.

This clone has only one observation. The J gene is TRBJ2-5, the V gene TRBV30; 9 bases are a match to TRBD1. V lost 3 bases to trimming and J lost 4 bases; unmatched junction nucleotides: 3. The CDR3 consists of 13 residues. Germline values: CDR1 GTSNPN, CDR2 SVGIG (reference sequence). CDR3 sequence: CAWSTGGSETQYF. CDR3 DNA sequence: TGTGCCTGGAGCACAGGGGGCTCAGAGACCCAGTACTTC.

This clone was detected only once. V gene TRBV7-2 combines with J gene TRBJ2-4; 7 positions match TRBD2. Germline loops: CDR1 SGHTA, CDR2 FQGNSA. V lost 2 bases and J lost 7; bases outside the gene matches: 5. The CDR3 has 14 residues. CDR3 bases: TGTGCCAGCAGCTTATATGGGAGGGGTAACATTCAGTACTTC. Its translation is CASSLYGRGNIQYF.

The genes are TRBV9 and TRBJ2-7, with D unclear. Trimming took off 0 bases at V and 0 bases at J, with 7 bases between the two ends. Germline lookup yields CDR1 SGDLS and CDR2 YYNGEE. This CDR3 has 14 residues. The DNA for the CDR3 is TGTGCCAGCAGCGTAGCAGTGGGCTCCTACGAGCAGTACTTC. Protein product: CASSVAVGSYEQYF.

The chain combines TRBV7-8 with TRBJ2-5; no definite D call. The V gene lost 5 bases and the J gene lost 5 bases, with 6 bases spanning the gap. The CDR3 runs 11 residues. Germline V gene data show CDR1 as SGHVS and CDR2 as FQNEAQ. The CDR3 here is CASSARETQYF. The CDR3 DNA is TGTGCCAGCAGCGCGCGGGAGACCCAGTACTTC. The full variable domain, with the rest looked up from reference TRBV7-8 and TRBJ2-5, is GAGVSQSPRYKVAKRGQDVALRCDPISGHVSLFWYQQALGQGPEFLTYFQNEAQLDKSGLPSDRFFAERPEGSVSTLKIQRTQQEDSAVYLCASSARETQYFGPGTRLLVL.

The genes are TRBV5-7 and TRBJ1-1; D not certain. TRBV5-7 is labeled an ORF, and its function is uncertain. Between the trimmed V and J ends, which lost 1 base and 0 bases, there was a span of 7 bases. This CDR3 is built from 14 residues. CDR3 in DNA: TGTGCCAGCAGCTTGCGGTATATGAACACTGAAGCTTTCTTT. It yields the protein CASSLRYMNTEAFF.

This chain uses TRBV19 with TRBJ1-4; 9 positions match TRBD1. V gave up 7 bases and J gave up 7 bases; unmatched junction bases: 16. Germline CDR1 LNHDA, CDR2 SQIVND (reference sequence). The CDR3 is 17 amino acids. The CDR3 protein is CASTPGTGSLWGEKLFF. Here the CDR3 DNA reads TGTGCCAGTACCCCCGGGACAGGGTCGCTTTGGGGTGAAAAACTGTTTTTT.

The genes are TRBV7-3 and TRBJ1-2; D is possibly TRBD1 (5 bases). The CDR3 covers 14 residues. The V gene's germline CDR1 is SGHTA and CDR2 FQGTGA. Trimming shortened V by 1 base and J by 2 bases, and 8 bases separated the two germline ends. DNA for the CDR3: TGTGCCAGCAGCTTAAATCCAGGGAACTATGGCTACACCTTC. Residues: CASSLNPGNYGYTF.

The chain recombines TRBV3-1 (or the pseudogene TRBV3-2) with TRBJ2-5, with 10 bases matching TRBD1. The V gene end was trimmed by 4 bases and the J gene end by 7 bases; junction bases not matched to a gene: 6. CDR1 LGHDT and CDR2 YNNKEL come from the germline V gene (reference sequence). The CDR3 spans 14 residues. CDR3 amino acids: CASSPEGQGRTQYF. The CDR3 bases are TGTGCCAGCAGCCCAGAGGGACAGGGGAGGACCCAGTACTTC.

V and J are TRBV14 and TRBJ2-1; tentative D call: TRBD2 (6 bases). Germline CDR1 is SGHDN and CDR2 is FVKESK. The CDR3 has 15 amino acids. V was shortened by 0 bases and J by 8 bases, with 14 bases between the two germline ends. CDR3 amino acids: CASSQDWLASDEQFF. CDR3 nucleotide sequence: TGTGCCAGCAGCCAAGATTGGCTAGCTAGCGATGAGCAGTTCTTC.

The V gene is TRBV6-5, the J gene TRBJ1-2; D not certain. This CDR3 spans 13 amino acids. Trimming took 8 bases from V and 2 from J, leaving 12 bases between them. Per the germline V gene, CDR1 is MNHEY and CDR2 is SVGAGI. CDR3 in DNA: TGTGCCAGCCGGACCTCCGGGAACTATGGCTACACCTTC. It specifies CASRTSGNYGYTF.

The V and J genes are TRBV7-9 and TRBJ2-5, with D unclear. V was shortened by 7 bases and J by 5 bases, with 14 bases between the two germline ends. This CDR3 spans 13 amino acids. Germline V gene sequence: CDR1 SEHNR, CDR2 FQNEAQ (reference sequence). The CDR3 sequence: CASIPVGGETQYF. The CDR3 bases are TGTGCCAGCATCCCTGTGGGCGGCGAGACCCAGTACTTC.

J is TRBJ2-1 and V is TRBV6-5; D remains unclear. V lost 5 bases to trimming and J lost 0 bases, with 11 bases between them. The V gene's germline CDR1 is MNHEY and CDR2 SVGAGI. This CDR3 contains 15 residues. CDR3 amino acids: CASSTDHSSYNEQFF. The CDR3 nucleotides read TGTGCCAGCAGTACCGACCACAGCTCCTACAATGAGCAGTTCTTC.

The chain uses TRBV15 and TRBJ1-5; D uncertain. Trimming cost V 0 bases and J 7 bases, with 7 bases left between them. The CDR3 is 13 residues long. The V gene's germline CDR1 is LNHNV and CDR2 YYDKDF (reference sequence). CDR3 protein: CATSREFGQPQHF. CDR3 nucleotides: TGTGCCACCAGCAGAGAGTTCGGGCAGCCCCAGCATTTT.

The CDR3, as DNA: TGCGCCAGCAGCTTGGTTTCCACGCTCGCTGGAAACACCATATATTTT. This translates into CASSLVSTLAGNTIYF. This chain connects TRBV5-1 to TRBJ1-3; no clear D. V was pared by 0 bases and J by 2 bases, with 12 bases between. This CDR3 is 16 amino acids long. CDR1 is SGHRS and CDR2 is YFSETQ in the germline V gene.